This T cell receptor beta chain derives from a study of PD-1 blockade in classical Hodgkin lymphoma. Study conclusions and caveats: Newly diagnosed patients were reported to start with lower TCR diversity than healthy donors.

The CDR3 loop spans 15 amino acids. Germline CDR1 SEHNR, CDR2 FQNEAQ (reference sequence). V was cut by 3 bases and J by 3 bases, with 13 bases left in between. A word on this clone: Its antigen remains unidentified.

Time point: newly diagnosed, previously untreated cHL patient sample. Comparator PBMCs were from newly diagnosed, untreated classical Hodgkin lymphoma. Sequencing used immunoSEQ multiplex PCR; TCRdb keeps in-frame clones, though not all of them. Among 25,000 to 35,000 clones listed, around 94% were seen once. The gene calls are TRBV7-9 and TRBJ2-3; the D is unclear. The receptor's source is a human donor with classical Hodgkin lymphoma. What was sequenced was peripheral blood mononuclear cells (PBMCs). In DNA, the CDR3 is TGTGCCAGCAGCTTTTTTGGGGTTTTGACAGATACGCAGTATTTT. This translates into CASSFFGVLTDTQYF.